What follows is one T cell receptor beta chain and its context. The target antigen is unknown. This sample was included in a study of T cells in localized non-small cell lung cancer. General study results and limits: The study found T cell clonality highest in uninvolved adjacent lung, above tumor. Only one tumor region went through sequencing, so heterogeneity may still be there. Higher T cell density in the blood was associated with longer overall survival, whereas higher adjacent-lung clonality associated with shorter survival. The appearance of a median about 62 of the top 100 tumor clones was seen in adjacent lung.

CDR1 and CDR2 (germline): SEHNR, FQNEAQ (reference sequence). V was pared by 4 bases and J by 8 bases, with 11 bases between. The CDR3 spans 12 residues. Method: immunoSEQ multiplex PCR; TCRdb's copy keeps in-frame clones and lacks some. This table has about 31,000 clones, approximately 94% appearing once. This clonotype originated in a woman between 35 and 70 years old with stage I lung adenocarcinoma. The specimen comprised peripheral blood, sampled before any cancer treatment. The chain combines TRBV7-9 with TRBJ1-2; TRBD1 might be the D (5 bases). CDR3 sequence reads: CASSSRGRGYTF. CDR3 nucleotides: TGTGCCAGCAGCTCGCGGGGGAGAGGCTACACCTTC.